This T cell receptor (beta chain) comes out of a study of regulatory T cells in long-lasting Graves disease (dated by TCRdb to about 2021). Some background on the complete study: Newly diagnosed Graves' disease patients had taken antithyroid drugs for less than 3 months. This study used TCR sequencing and RNA sequencing of peripheral blood to compare persistent Graves' disease patients against newly diagnosed Graves' disease patients. The study was conducted in China and was registered as a clinical trial. A total of some 35 samples underwent TCR sequencing, from about 13 patients with persistent Graves' disease and approximately 20 patients with newly diagnosed Graves' disease.

V trim: 1 base; J trim: 0 bases; unmatched bases: 9. The germline V gene supplies CDR1 MGHRA and CDR2 YSYEKL. From the cysteine through the phenylalanine, the CDR3 covers 19 amino acids. Here the CDR3 DNA is all that survives: 57 bases in frame from base 1. On this clonotype itself: Its antigen is currently not known. No much larger clonotype is one base removed from it; base qualities were not supplied.

Preparation of the library involved multiplex PCR. The instrument given in TCRdb is Illumina HiSeq 4000. To build TCR beta libraries, CDR3 regions were amplified by Arm-PCR using iRepertoire HTBI primers. Before sequencing, the PCR products underwent gel purification. The original methods were these. A total of roughly 67 TRBV and some 15 TRBJ segments were identified across samples and were used for gene usage analysis of CDR3 amino acid clonotypes. COPE and FqMerger were used to merge the filtered high-quality paired reads into contigs. BLAST was used to align contigs to IMGT TRBV, TRBD and TRBJ reference genes, and CDR3 was defined according to IMGT. Highly expanded clones were defined as clonotypes with a frequency above 0.1%. Repertoire diversity was measured by Shannon entropy, and V-J evenness by the Gini coefficient. A clonotype found in more than one individual was treated as public. TCRdb trimmed public reads at Q25 via fastp, called clones via MiXCR and kept in-frame beta chains. A single entry per CDR3 protein holds the most common genes and DNA from its merged rows. Clone size and V and J calls follow TCRdb, not the original study. This sample lists about 540,000 distinct CDR3 sequences; about 14% were detected once. More than 8.5% of the sample comes from the top ten.

Sample time point, as interpreted from the label and publication: newly diagnosed GD, antithyroid drugs for less than 3 months. For both TCR sequencing and RNA sequencing, RNA was extracted from PBMCs using TRIzol. Graves' disease was diagnosed according to American Thyroid Association guidelines. Patients were recruited from an endocrinology department in Xi'an, China. Each patient gave approximately 8.8 milliliters of peripheral blood, collected in an EDTA anticoagulant tube. PBMCs were isolated by Ficoll Paque Plus density gradient separation without further T cell sorting. An Agilent 2100 Bioanalyzer and agarose gel were used to check RNA quality, and a NanoDrop 2000 was used to measure RNA concentration. The paper's findings and limits, for the study overall: Compared with newly diagnosed patients, persistent Graves' disease patients had lower TCR Shannon entropy and fewer highly expanded clones, which suggests clonal expansion. Only the TCR beta chain was sequenced and analyzed. The study examined only peripheral blood because the primary lesion, thyroid tissue, could not be accessed. Persistent disease showed preferential use of TRBV28, TRBJ1-2 and TRBJ2-5, whereas newly diagnosed disease favored TRBV20-1 and TRBJ2-1. A larger number of public clonotypes was shared among persistent patients (fewer than 3,000) than among newly diagnosed patients (roughly 970). The authors acknowledged the small sample size as a limitation that may reduce accuracy.

This sample also appeared in a second study, on T cells in Graves' hyperthyroidism and ophthalmopathy. The second study, in turn, reports: Graves' hyperthyroidism was defined as stable when no progression to ophthalmopathy occurred over 18 months of follow-up. The hyperthyroidism patients were between 18 and 65 years old and newly diagnosed, with a disease duration of less than 2 months. Any patient with an uncontrolled infection, another autoimmune disease, pregnancy or lactation was excluded. Diagnoses were based on clinical symptoms, serum thyroxine and TRAb, thyroid ultrasound and orbital computed tomography. The first round of RT-PCR for the TCR CDR3 was performed with the HTBI primer set and the Qiagen OneStep RT-PCR kit. Blood samples also contained most of the expanded thyroid clonotypes (frequency above 0.001), which suggests that blood repertoires may reflect thyroid immune responses. A model built on a 13 V-J signature distinguished ophthalmopathy from stable hyperthyroidism, reaching around 87% sensitivity and 81.08% specificity in cross-validation and 80%/75% in testing. In validation, the model predicted progression to ophthalmopathy a median of roughly 6.2 months before onset, with roughly 70% sensitivity and roughly 79% specificity. To identify TCR V-J signatures that set the groups apart, the researchers used a discovery cohort of 90 to 100 patients, made up of approximately 43 with Graves' ophthalmopathy and some 56 with stable Graves' hyperthyroidism. Prospective prediction of ophthalmopathy was tested in an independent validation cohort of fewer than 20 hyperthyroidism patients and 15 to 17 patients who later progressed to ophthalmopathy. The 85 to 100 discovery patients were divided at random into training and test sets in a 7:3 ratio. In addition, the study compared T-cell repertoires in thyroid tissue and in blood from roughly six Graves' hyperthyroidism patients. After sampling, hyperthyroidism patients received methimazole starting at 30 mg daily, and ophthalmopathy patients received high-dose intravenous methylprednisolone. Libraries were constructed in a second round of multiplex PCR, after which size selection and purification were carried out. Sequencing of the libraries was done on an Illumina HiSeq2000 using paired-end 100 bp reads. SOAPnuke was used to process the raw data, with reads discarded if the reads contained adapters or uncalled bases, had a mean Phred below 15, or lacked an exact constant-primer or identifier match. High-quality paired reads were merged using COPE v1.2.5, and each unique nucleotide sequence was defined as a clonotype. MiTCR v1.1 was used to align the clonotypes against IMGT TRBV, TRBD and TRBJ reference segments. The analysis included only V-J combinations with a frequency above 0.0001, which together covered 98% to 99.2% of the repertoires. The TCS score was defined as F50 (clonal expansion) divided by E x V (chaos), with BLOSUM62-based TCRdist calculated between CDR3 peptides within each V-J. Welch's t-statistics and random forest reduced 514 V-J features to roughly 13, which were used in a naive Bayes classifier (R e1071). Sample size was not statistically predetermined, and blinding of investigators to group allocation was not performed. TCR Vbeta CDR3 sequencing of approximately 140 peripheral blood samples (over 40 ophthalmopathy, some 75 hyperthyroidism and approximately 17 progressor patients) is reported in the paper.

The V and J segments used are TRBV4-1 and TRBJ2-1; 10 central bases correspond to TRBD2. The receptor's source is a man in his thirties or forties with Graves disease. Donor details come from another sample of the same person, matched by shared clones. The source was peripheral blood mononuclear cells (PBMCs), collected at new diagnosis, from a patient treated with antithyroid drugs. The DNA sequence is as follows: TGCGCCAGCAGCCAAGTAGGGCTAGCGGGAGCCAGCTCCTACAATGAGCAGTTCTTC. This gives the protein CASSQVGLAGASSYNEQFF.